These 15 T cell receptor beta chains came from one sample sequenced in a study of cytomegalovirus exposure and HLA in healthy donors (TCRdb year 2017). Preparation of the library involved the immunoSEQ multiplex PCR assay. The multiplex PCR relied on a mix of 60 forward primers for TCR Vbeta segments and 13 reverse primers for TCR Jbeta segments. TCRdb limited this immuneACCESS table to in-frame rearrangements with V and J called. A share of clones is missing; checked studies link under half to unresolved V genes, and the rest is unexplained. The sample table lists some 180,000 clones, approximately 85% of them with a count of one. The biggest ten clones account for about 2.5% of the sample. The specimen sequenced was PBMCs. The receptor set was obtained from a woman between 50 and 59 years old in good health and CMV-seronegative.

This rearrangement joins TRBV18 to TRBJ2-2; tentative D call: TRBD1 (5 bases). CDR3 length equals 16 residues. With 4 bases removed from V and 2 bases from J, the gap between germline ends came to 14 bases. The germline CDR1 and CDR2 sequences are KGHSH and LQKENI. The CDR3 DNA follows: TGTGCCAGCTCACTCCTAACAGGAGCCAACACCGGGGAGCTGTTTTTT. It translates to CASSLLTGANTGELFF. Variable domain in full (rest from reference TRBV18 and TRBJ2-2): NAGVMQNPRHLVRRRGQEARLRCSPMKGHSHVYWYRQLPEEGLKFMVYLQKENIIDESGMPKERFSAEFPKEGPSILRIQQVVRGDSAAYFCASSLLTGANTGELFFGEGSRLTVL.

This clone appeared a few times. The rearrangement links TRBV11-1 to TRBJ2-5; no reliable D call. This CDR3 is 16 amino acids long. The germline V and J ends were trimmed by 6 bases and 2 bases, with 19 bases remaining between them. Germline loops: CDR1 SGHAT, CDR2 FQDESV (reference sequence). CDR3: CASSSFATSPQETQYF. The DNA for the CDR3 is TGTGCCAGCAGTTCCTTTGCCACTTCCCCGCAAGAGACCCAGTACTTC.

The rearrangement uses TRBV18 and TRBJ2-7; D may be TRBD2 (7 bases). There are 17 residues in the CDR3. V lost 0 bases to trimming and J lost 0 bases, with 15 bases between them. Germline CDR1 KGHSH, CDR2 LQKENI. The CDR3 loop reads CASSPPGGAVSSYEQYF. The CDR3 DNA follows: TGTGCCAGCTCACCACCGGGGGGGGCGGTGAGCTCCTACGAGCAGTACTTC.

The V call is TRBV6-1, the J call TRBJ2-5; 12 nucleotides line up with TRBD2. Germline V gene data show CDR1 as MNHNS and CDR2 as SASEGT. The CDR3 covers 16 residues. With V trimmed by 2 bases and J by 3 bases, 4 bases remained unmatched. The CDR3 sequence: CASSERASGREETQYF. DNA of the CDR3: TGTGCCAGCAGTGAACGGGCTAGCGGGAGGGAAGAGACCCAGTACTTC.

The CDR3 here is CASSQDLQVATNEKLFF. The DNA of the CDR3 is TGCGCCAGCAGCCAAGACCTTCAGGTTGCAACTAATGAAAAACTGTTTTTT. The chain recombines TRBV4-3 with TRBJ1-4; D call uncertain. CDR3 length: 17 amino acids. The germline gives CDR1 LGHNA, CDR2 YSLEER. With 0 bases removed from V and 0 bases from J, the gap between germline ends came to 11 bases.

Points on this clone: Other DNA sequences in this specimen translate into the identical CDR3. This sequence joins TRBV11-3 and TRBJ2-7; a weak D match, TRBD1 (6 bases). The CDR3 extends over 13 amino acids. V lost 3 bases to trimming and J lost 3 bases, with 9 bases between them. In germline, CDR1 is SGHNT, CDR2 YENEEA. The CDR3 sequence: CASSFGQRYEQYF. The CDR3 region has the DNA TGTGCCAGCAGCTTTGGACAGCGCTACGAGCAGTACTTC.

The CDR3 DNA sequence: TGCGCCAGCAGCTTGGGACAGGGGTTTGGGGAGCTGTTTTTT. It is translated as CASSLGQGFGELFF. This chain links TRBV5-1 with TRBJ2-2, with 8 bases lining up with TRBD1. The germline CDR1 and CDR2 sequences are SGHRS and YFSETQ. CDR3 size: 14 residues. V was pared by 0 bases and J by 8 bases, with 3 bases of the junction left unmatched.

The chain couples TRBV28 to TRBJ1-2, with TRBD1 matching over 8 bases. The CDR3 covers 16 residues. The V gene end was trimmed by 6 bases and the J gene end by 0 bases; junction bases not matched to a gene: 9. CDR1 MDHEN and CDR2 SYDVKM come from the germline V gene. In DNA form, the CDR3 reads TGTGCCAGCAGCCCCCGGAGGACAGGGTCTAACTATGGCTACACCTTC. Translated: CASSPRRTGSNYGYTF.

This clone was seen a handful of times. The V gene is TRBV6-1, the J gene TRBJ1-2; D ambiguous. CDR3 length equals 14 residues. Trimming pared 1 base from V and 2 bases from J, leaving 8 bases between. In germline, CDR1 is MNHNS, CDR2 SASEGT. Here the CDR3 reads CASSEVAENYGYTF. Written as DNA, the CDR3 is TGTGCCAGCAGTGAAGTGGCGGAGAACTATGGCTACACCTTC.

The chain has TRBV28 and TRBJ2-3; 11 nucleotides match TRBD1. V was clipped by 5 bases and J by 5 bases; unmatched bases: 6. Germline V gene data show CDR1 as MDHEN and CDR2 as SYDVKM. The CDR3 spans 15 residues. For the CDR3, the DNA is TGTGCCAGCAGTAGTACCGGGACAGGGGGAGATACGCAGTATTTT. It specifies CASSSTGTGGDTQYF.

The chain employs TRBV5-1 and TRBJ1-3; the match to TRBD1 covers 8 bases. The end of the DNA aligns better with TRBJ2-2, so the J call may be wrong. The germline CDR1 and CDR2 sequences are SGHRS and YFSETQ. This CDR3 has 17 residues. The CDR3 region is CASSLVVQGADTGELFF. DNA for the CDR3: TGCGCCAGCAGCTTGGTAGTCCAGGGGGCGGACACCGGGGAGCTGTTTTTT.

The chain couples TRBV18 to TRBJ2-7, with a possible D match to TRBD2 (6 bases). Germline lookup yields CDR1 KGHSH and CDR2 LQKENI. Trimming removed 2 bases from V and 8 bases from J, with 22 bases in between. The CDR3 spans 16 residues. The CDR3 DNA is TGTGCCAGCTCACCAAAGGCCCAGCCAGGAGGGTTCAAGCAGTACTTC. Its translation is CASSPKAQPGGFKQYF.

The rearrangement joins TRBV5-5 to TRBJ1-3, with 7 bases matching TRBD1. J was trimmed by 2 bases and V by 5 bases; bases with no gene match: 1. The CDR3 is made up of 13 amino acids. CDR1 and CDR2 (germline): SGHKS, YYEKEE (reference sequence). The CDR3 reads CASRTGAGNTIYF. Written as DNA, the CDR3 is TGTGCCAGCAGAACAGGGGCTGGAAACACCATATATTTT.

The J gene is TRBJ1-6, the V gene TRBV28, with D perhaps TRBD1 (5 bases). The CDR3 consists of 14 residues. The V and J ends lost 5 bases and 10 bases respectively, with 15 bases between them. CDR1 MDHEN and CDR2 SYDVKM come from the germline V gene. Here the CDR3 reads CASSPGLISSPLHF. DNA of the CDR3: TGTGCCAGCAGTCCGGGACTAATTTCGTCACCCCTCCACTTT.

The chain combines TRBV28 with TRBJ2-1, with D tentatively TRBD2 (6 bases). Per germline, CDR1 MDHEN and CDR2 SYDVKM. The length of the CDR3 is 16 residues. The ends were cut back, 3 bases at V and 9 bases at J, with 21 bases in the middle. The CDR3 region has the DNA TGTGCCAGCAGTTTTTCCCGTGGAGGGCCCTCGGTTGAGCAGTTCTTC. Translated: CASSFSRGGPSVEQFF.